Listed here is a single T cell receptor beta chain. The antigen remains undetermined. Stated treatment: oral pan-JAK inhibitor, 5-10 mg twice daily. V was clipped by 0 bases and J by 7 bases; unmatched bases: 9. Germline values: CDR1 MGHRA, CDR2 YSYEKL. This CDR3 has 17 residues. Extraction of RNA preceded its reverse transcription into cDNA, which served as the sequencing template. Only in-frame clones appear in the TCRdb table, and some are missing; sequencing was by immunoSEQ multiplex PCR. The sample includes over 95,000 clones, about 64% of them seen just once. These data originate in a study of CD8+ T cells in alopecia areata. Whole-study context: Treated patients received oral tofacitinib, 5 to 10 mg twice daily. Study findings and constraints: Whether baseline CD8+ expansion is linked to response remains uncertain, given a single nonresponder. Scalp samples also yield sequences from resident alphabeta T cells of normal skin.

The TCR comes from a human donor with alopecia areata. The chain links TRBV4-1 to TRBJ2-1; 10 nucleotides agree with TRBD2. Specimen: CD8+ T cells sorted from blood, collected at week 4, from a patient treated with tofacitinib. The chain's CDR3 is CASSQDIASGSWNEQFF. DNA for the CDR3: TGCGCCAGCAGCCAAGATATTGCTAGCGGGAGTTGGAATGAGCAGTTCTTC.